This note documents a single T cell receptor (beta chain) sequence. Its antigen remains unidentified. The treatment denotes: approximately 11-day PBMC culture with coronavirus spike peptide pools or control peptides (ViraFEST assay). The sample comes from a study of vaccination and CD4 T cells after COVID-19. Study as a whole: Six men and four women formed the convalescents, two being Hispanic.

Germline CDR1 SGDLS, CDR2 YYNGEE. The CDR3 is 14 amino acids. Trimming removed 0 bases from V and 5 bases from J, with 11 bases in between. The Oncomine TCR Beta short-read assay was applied to DNA of cultured CD4+ T cells. In this case, cultured CD4+ T cells provided the extracted genomic DNA. TCRdb used MiXCR to reprocess the PCR reads, holding one entry per CDR3 protein. The data contain 10,000 to 15,000 distinct CDR3 sequences, 58% of them seen just once; the ten biggest clones take up roughly a quarter. The clonotype comes from a human donor who had recovered from COVID-19. The sequenced material came from CD4+ T cells from blood, cultured in vitro. V gene TRBV9 combines with J gene TRBJ1-1; D may be TRBD1 (5 bases). CDR3 sequence reads: CASSVDSGRTEAFF. Written as DNA, the CDR3 is TGTGCCAGCAGCGTAGATTCAGGGAGGACTGAAGCTTTCTTT.